The 10 T cell receptor beta chains given below trace back to one sample, sequenced in a study of blood T cell repertoires in COVID-19. The method was immunoSEQ multiplex PCR; TCRdb's version includes in-frame clones alone and lacks a portion of them. The data contain about 38,000 clones, nearly 90% of them singletons. The sample was peripheral blood. All receptors come from a man between 60 and 75 years old with active or convalescent COVID-19.

V usage is TRBV29-1 and J usage is TRBJ1-1; no firm D call. The germline V gene has CDR1 SQVTM and CDR2 ANQGSEA. The CDR3 spans 13 residues. The V end lost 4 bases, the J end lost 8 bases, and 17 bases lay between the germline ends. Here the CDR3 reads CSVVAGNRAEAFF. As DNA, the CDR3 is TGCAGCGTTGTGGCGGGCAATCGAGCCGAAGCTTTCTTT.

In nucleotides, the CDR3 is TGCGCCAGCAGCAGGTACGCGGGGGCGAAGAATTCACCCCTCCACTTT. Residues: CASSRYAGAKNSPLHF. This sequence joins TRBV5-1 and TRBJ1-6, with D possibly matching TRBD1 (6 bases). V gave up 4 bases and J gave up 7 bases, with 18 bases separating them. Germline CDR1 SGHRS, CDR2 YFSETQ. This CDR3 is 16 amino acids long.

The chain links TRBV15 to TRBJ2-7; 11 bases are a match to TRBD2. The CDR3 consists of 16 residues. CDR1 and CDR2 (germline): LNHNV, YYDKDF (reference sequence). V lost 1 base, J lost 2 bases, and 4 bases stayed unmatched. The CDR3 region has the DNA TGTGCCACCAGCAGAGGAGGGACTAGCGGAACCTACGAGCAGTACTTC. Protein product: CATSRGGTSGTYEQYF.

The chain is built from TRBV19 and TRBJ2-5, with D tentatively TRBD1 (5 bases). The CDR3 length is 13 residues. Trimming pared 9 bases from V and 2 bases from J, leaving 13 bases between. In germline, CDR1 is LNHDA, CDR2 SQIVND (reference sequence). The CDR3 coding sequence is TGTGCCAGCCTCACAGGACAACAAGAGACCCAGTACTTC. The encoded protein is CASLTGQQETQYF.

The CDR3 loop reads CASSLGTSGSNEQFF. The CDR3, as DNA: TGTGCCAGCAGCTTGGGGACTAGCGGGAGCAATGAGCAGTTCTTC. The chain is built from TRBV7-2 and TRBJ2-1; 14 nucleotides align to TRBD2. The CDR3 consists of 15 residues. V lost 3 bases, J lost 6 bases, and 1 base stayed unmatched. Germline V gene sequence: CDR1 SGHTA, CDR2 FQGNSA.

CDR3 in DNA: TGTGCCAGCAGCGCATATAGCGGGGGGTCCTACAATGAGCAGTTCTTC. This translates into CASSAYSGGSYNEQFF. The chain recombines TRBV6-2 or TRBV6-3 with TRBJ2-1; 10 nucleotides line up with TRBD2. Germline V gene sequence: CDR1 MNHEY, CDR2 SVGEGT. CDR3 length: 16 residues. The trim removed 6 bases at V and 1 base at J, leaving 6 bases unmatched.

The V call is TRBV16, the J call TRBJ2-1; TRBD2 matches at 7 bases. CDR3 size: 17 residues. With V trimmed by 0 bases and J by 7 bases, 12 bases remained unmatched. Germline V gene data show CDR1 as KGHSY and CDR2 as FQNENV. The CDR3 spells CASSQSGTLGGPNEQFF. The DNA for the CDR3 is TGTGCCAGCAGCCAATCAGGGACTTTGGGAGGGCCAAATGAGCAGTTCTTC. The full variable domain, with the rest looked up from reference TRBV16 and TRBJ2-1, is GEEVAQTPKHLVRGEGQKAKLYCAPIKGHSYVFWYQQVLKNEFKFLISFQNENVFDETGMPKERFSAKCLPNSPCSLEIQATKLEDSAVYFCASSQSGTLGGPNEQFFGPGTRLTVL.

This rearrangement joins TRBV27 to TRBJ2-4, with TRBD2 matching 8 bases. V lost 1 base to trimming and J lost 2 bases; unmatched junction nucleotides: 16. This CDR3 has 20 residues. The germline V gene encodes CDR1 MNHEY and CDR2 SMNVEV (reference sequence). In nucleotides, the CDR3 is TGTGCCAGCAGTTTATGGGGCCCGGGCACAGCGGGAGTTACCAAAAACATTCAGTACTTC. This sequence encodes CASSLWGPGTAGVTKNIQYF.

This CDR3 reads CASSKGEGGRSNQPQHF. Here the CDR3 DNA reads TGTGCCAGCAGCAAAGGGGAAGGGGGTAGGAGCAATCAGCCCCAGCATTTT. This chain joins TRBV21-1 and TRBJ1-5; TRBD1, the table's D call, lacks a check against the DNA. TRBV21-1 is given as a pseudogene. The CDR3 loop spans 17 amino acids.

This clone has just a few counts. The CDR3 reads CASSIDWNSYEQYF. CDR3 sequence (DNA): TGTGCCAGCTCCATCGACTGGAATTCCTACGAGCAGTACTTC. The rearrangement uses TRBV7-2 and TRBJ2-7; no clear D gene. Trimming shortened V by 8 bases and J by 1 base, and 15 bases separated the two germline ends. The CDR3 has 14 residues. Germline CDR1 is SGHTA and CDR2 is FQGNSA.